A selection of T cell receptor beta chains follows, all from one sample in a study of T cell repertoires in cytomegalovirus infection. TCRdb fed the reads into MiXCR, producing one record per CDR3 protein. The sample has roughly 310,000 distinct CDR3 sequences, under 20% seen once. Sequenced sample: PBMCs. The origin of the receptors is a human donor in good health (CMV status not recorded). Some clones in this sample may be carry-over from other donors' samples. CDR3s include the opening cysteine and the closing phenylalanine or tryptophan.

TRBV7-9,CASTIPRDSLNPNEKLFF
TRBV7-2,CASSLLRVGYTF
TRBV18,CASSPRGQGQETQYF
TRBV24-1,CATSDLWGDTQYF
TRBV11-2,CASSLSLQGPYEQYF
TRBV6-8,CASSYSYRIYEQYF
TRBV5-8,CASSLSDRVTEAFF
TRBV7-2,CASSPLTLSYEQYF
TRBV5-1,CASSPVAGVDNEQFF
TRBV28,CASSETQGASQPQHF
TRBV5-1,CASSLTIMVTLPRFTDTQYF
TRBV7-6,CASSLPRGRNTGELFF
TRBV4-2,CASSQGEKGVWNTEAFF
TRBV7-8,CASRTSGTDTQYF
TRBV20-1,CSATPTGLGGETQYF
TRBV19,CASSLQEYSNQPQHF
TRBV7-2,CASSAGQLYGYTF
TRBV7-2,CASSPTVRQVTDTQYF
TRBV11-3,CASSWDGDFNEQFF
TRBV7-2,CASSLALGGDYGYTF
TRBV20-1,CSARGGGTYNEQFF
TRBV6-5,CASSYSPQFSYEQYF
TRBV28,CASSLLTGTGNNEQFF
TRBV7-2,CASSRQANQPQHF
TRBV10-3,CAISDAGKEFEQYF
TRBV6-6,CASSSAGNEQFF
TRBV24-1,CATSDSASSYNEQFF
TRBV2,CASSEAGDRNSPLHF
TRBV3-1,CASSTGIMNTEAFF
TRBV7-2,CASSFNRVNNEKLFF
TRBV7-2,CASSLGVGYEQYF
TRBV7-2,CASSLQGAGTHSNQPQHF
TRBV12-3/TRBV12-4,CASSPVGQGQNYGYTF
TRBV20-1,CSARERGDYNEQFF
TRBV4-3,CASSQVGGGPETQYF
TRBV7-2,CASRTGQGLNTEAFF
TRBV15,CATSREGGQLINYGYTF
TRBV12-3/TRBV12-4,CASSPRGGRRQPQHF
TRBV7-2,CASSLQGLVGSDTQYF
TRBV12-3/TRBV12-4,CASRPAGTRSHEQFF
TRBV20-1,CSARDPLAGVDEQFF
TRBV5-1,CASSLTDYNSPLHF
TRBV6-5,CASSYSRHRNTGELFF
TRBV20-1,CSARVAGKRTDTQYF
TRBV10-3,CAITPGLAGGIDEQFF
TRBV10-3,CAISKDRAEQPQHF
TRBV7-2,CASSERQGAEQYF
TRBV12-3/TRBV12-4,CASSFMETQYF
TRBV28,CASTPLSESYEQYF